The rows below give T cell receptor beta chains drawn from one sample of a study of Graves' ophthalmopathy and Graves' hyperthyroidism. TCRdb independently ran MiXCR on the multiplex PCR reads; one entry per CDR3 protein. The sample consists of 400,000 to 500,000 distinct CDR3 sequences, 20% to 25% of them appearing once. The specimen sequenced was peripheral blood. These TCRs come from a woman between 18 and 29 years old with stable Graves' hyperthyroidism. Both conserved end residues are part of each CDR3. Each record gives: D gene, V gene, clone size, J gene, CDR3 protein, CDR3 DNA. The D gene is left open where the match is weak. The listing skips clone size in some rows; elsewhere it reads once, few, many or a size class.

TRBD1	TRBV7-2	many	TRBJ1-1	CASSFQGGGTEAFF	TGTGCCAGCAGCTTCCAGGGGGGAGGCACTGAAGCTTTCTTT
-	TRBV12-3/TRBV12-4	many	TRBJ1-2	CASSGVNYGYTF	TGTGCCAGCAGTGGAGTAAACTATGGCTACACCTTC
TRBD2	TRBV20-1	many	TRBJ2-7	CSARGASGSDSYEQYF	TGCAGTGCTAGGGGAGCTAGCGGGAGTGACTCCTACGAGCAGTACTTC
TRBD1	TRBV29-1	many	TRBJ1-3	CSANLDRAKVHTIYF	TGCAGCGCTAACCTGGACAGGGCTAAAGTACACACCATATATTTT
TRBD2	TRBV20-1	many	TRBJ2-5	CSARDFSGGETQYF	TGCAGTGCTAGAGATTTTAGCGGGGGAGAGACCCAGTACTTC
TRBD1	TRBV6-5	-	TRBJ1-6	CASSYSGGGLSPLHF	TGTGCCAGCAGTTACTCGGGAGGGGGCCTTTCACCCCTCCACTTT
TRBD1	TRBV24-1	-	TRBJ1-2	CATSDPRDREGYGYTF	TGTGCCACCAGTGATCCGCGGGACAGGGAAGGCTATGGCTACACCTTC
-	TRBV6-4	many	TRBJ2-7	CASSVAEGTEQYF	TGTGCCAGCAGTGTAGCGGAGGGGACCGAGCAGTACTTC
TRBD1	TRBV6-1	many	TRBJ1-3	CASSEQGAGGNTIYF	TGTGCCAGCAGTGAACAGGGGGCTGGTGGAAACACCATATATTTT
-	TRBV14	-	TRBJ2-7	CASSHRQGRGEQYF	TGTGCCAGCAGCCATCGGCAGGGTCGGGGCGAGCAGTACTTC
TRBD2	TRBV11-2	-	TRBJ2-5	CASSPTRAGGIETQYF	TGTGCCAGCAGTCCGACCCGAGCGGGGGGTATAGAGACCCAGTACTTC
-	TRBV7-6	many	TRBJ1-1	CASSLRSGTEAFF	TGTGCCAGCAGCTTAAGGAGCGGAACTGAAGCTTTCTTT
-	TRBV10-2	many	TRBJ1-1	CASRTDPNTEAFF	TGCGCCAGCAGGACAGACCCGAACACTGAAGCTTTCTTT
TRBD1	TRBV11-3	-	TRBJ1-2	CASSLGGSDGTGTIRYGYTF	TGTGCCAGCAGCTTAGGTGGGTCAGATGGGACAGGGACTATTCGCTATGGCTACACCTTC
-	TRBV19	many	TRBJ1-1	CASSIGAANTEAFF	TGTGCCAGTAGTATAGGTGCAGCGAACACTGAAGCTTTCTTT
TRBD1	TRBV2	-	TRBJ2-7	CASRRDRVLDEQYF	TGTGCCAGCAGGAGGGACAGGGTTTTAGACGAGCAGTACTTC
TRBD1	TRBV12-3/TRBV12-4	many	TRBJ2-7	CASSPSGQRQYF	TGTGCCAGCAGTCCGTCGGGACAGCGGCAGTACTTC
TRBD2	TRBV14	many	TRBJ2-7	CASSYIAGARYEQYF	TGTGCCAGCAGCTATATAGCGGGAGCCCGCTACGAGCAGTACTTC
-	TRBV27	many	TRBJ2-7	CASSLSYRDTYEQYF	TGTGCCAGCAGTTTATCTTACAGGGATACCTACGAGCAGTACTTC
-	TRBV11-2	few	TRBJ1-2	CASSLYEGVTYGYTF	TGTGCCAGCAGCTTATACGAAGGGGTCACCTATGGCTACACCTTC
-	TRBV6-1	many	TRBJ1-2	CASSDQGSNYGYTF	TGTGCCAGCAGTGATCAGGGATCTAACTATGGCTACACCTTC
TRBD1	TRBV2	-	TRBJ2-2	CASSQTGENTGELFF	TGTGCCAGCAGCCAAACAGGGGAAAACACCGGGGAGCTGTTTTTT
-	TRBV24-1	-	TRBJ2-5	CATGQPYQETQHF	TGTGCCACCGGACAGCCATACCAAGAGACCCAGCACTTC
-	TRBV5-1	many	TRBJ2-5	CASRREPSATETQYF	TGCGCCAGCAGAAGAGAGCCCTCCGCTACCGAGACCCAGTACTTC
-	TRBV18	few	TRBJ2-2	CASSPQGDTGELFF	TGTGCCAGCTCGCCACAGGGTGACACCGGGGAGCTGTTTTTT
-	TRBV12-3/TRBV12-4	many	TRBJ2-5	CASSFKAGPETQYF	TGTGCCAGCAGTTTTAAGGCAGGGCCAGAGACCCAGTACTTC
-	TRBV6-1	many	TRBJ2-7	CASSERSGITYEQYF	TGTGCCAGCAGTGAAAGAAGCGGAATTACCTACGAGCAGTACTTC
TRBD1	TRBV7-3	many	TRBJ1-1	CASSARPGQGVTEAFF	TGTGCCAGCAGCGCACGACCGGGCCAGGGGGTCACTGAAGCTTTCTTT
-	TRBV6-5	-	TRBJ1-1	CASSSGPADTEAFF	TGTGCCAGCAGTTCGGGACCGGCGGACACTGAAGCTTTCTTT
-	TRBV28	many	TRBJ1-5	CASRLRTPSNQPQHF	TGTGCCAGCAGATTGCGGACACCTAGCAATCAGCCCCAGCATTTT
TRBD1	TRBV7-6	many	TRBJ2-7	CASSFSRGHEQYF	TGTGCCAGCAGCTTTTCCAGGGGGCACGAGCAGTACTTC
-	TRBV6-1	many	TRBJ2-2	CARIDENTGELFF	TGTGCCAGAATTGATGAAAACACCGGGGAGCTGTTTTTT
-	TRBV6-1	-	TRBJ1-5	CASSDRGYNQPQHF	TGTGCCAGCAGTGACAGGGGATACAATCAGCCCCAGCATTTT
TRBD1	TRBV29-1	-	TRBJ2-5	CSAPAPPGGQETQYF	TGCAGCGCTCCCGCCCCTCCAGGGGGCCAAGAGACCCAGTACTTC
-	TRBV6-1	many	TRBJ1-3	CATLGGTHGNTIYF	TGTGCCACCCTCGGGGGGACTCACGGAAACACCATATATTTT
TRBD2	TRBV5-1	many	TRBJ2-2	CASSFSGGLNTGELFF	TGCGCCAGCAGCTTCAGCGGGGGCCTTAACACCGGGGAGCTGTTTTTT
TRBD1	TRBV2	few	TRBJ2-7	CASSEAQGALVHEQYF	TGTGCCAGCAGTGAAGCCCAGGGGGCTCTCGTCCACGAGCAGTACTTC
-	TRBV7-3	many	TRBJ2-2	CASSLVGPFGANTGELFF	TGTGCCAGCAGCTTAGTAGGACCGTTCGGGGCGAACACCGGGGAGCTGTTTTTT
TRBD1	TRBV19	many	TRBJ2-5	CASTPGGEGVETQYF	TGTGCCAGTACTCCAGGGGGCGAGGGAGTAGAGACCCAGTACTTC
-	TRBV7-8	many	TRBJ1-2	CASSATGPGHGYTF	TGTGCCAGCAGCGCCACGGGCCCGGGGCATGGCTACACCTTC
-	TRBV20-1	many	TRBJ2-7	CSARDDAYSSYGQYF	TGCAGTGCTAGAGATGACGCTTATAGCTCCTACGGGCAGTACTTC
-	TRBV20-1	-	TRBJ2-7	CSASPVFFSSYEQYF	TGCAGTGCTAGCCCCGTATTTTTCAGTTCCTATGAGCAGTACTTC
-	TRBV4-2	many	TRBJ2-2	CASSQEGYLTGELFF	TGTGCCAGCAGCCAAGAGGGTTACCTCACCGGGGAGCTGTTTTTT
TRBD1	TRBV25-1	-	TRBJ2-7	CASRSGTGSQQYF	TGTGCCAGCAGGAGCGGGACAGGGTCGCAGCAGTACTTC
TRBD2	TRBV11-2	-	TRBJ2-4	CASSLRGDAKNIKYF	TGTGCCAGCAGCTTACGGGGGGACGCCAAAAACATTAAGTACTTC
-	TRBV11-2	few	TRBJ2-5	CASSFVGGAGETQYF	TGTGCCAGCAGCTTTGTGGGGGGTGCCGGAGAGACCCAGTACTTC